This T cell receptor (beta chain) was recovered during a study of early T cells in non-severe SARS-CoV-2 infection. Study-wide background: RNA in bulk from unsorted whole blood was sequenced, and chains were unpaired.

This clonotype was seen repeatedly, ten times or more. The antigen is undetermined. General study results and limits: Private and CD4 specificities were missed by VDJdb matching, which favored anti-spike CD8 responses.

The CDR3 loop spans 13 amino acids. Germline V CDR1 and CDR2: LGHDT, YNNKEL (reference sequence). V lost 4 bases to trimming and J lost 5 bases, with 11 bases between them. Unique molecular identifiers were attached to individual cDNA molecules. One entry per CDR3 protein results from TCRdb running MiXCR on the 5' RACE reads. This sample carries around 26,000 distinct CDR3 sequences, more than 4.5% of them seen once, and the ten largest clones take 6.6%. Sequences were obtained from whole blood. The receptor was derived from an adult who was a healthcare worker with PCR-confirmed SARS-CoV-2 infection or an uninfected control (not recorded which). This sequence joins TRBV3-1 and TRBJ1-1, with D possibly matching TRBD1 (5 bases). The CDR3 DNA follows: TGTGCCAGCAGCCGCCCGGGGGGGACTGAAGCTTTCTTT. Protein sequence: CASSRPGGTEAFF.